The 21 T cell receptor beta chains presented below share a single source sample, sequenced in a study of PD-1 blockade in classical Hodgkin lymphoma (dated by TCRdb to 2018 to 2021). The method was the immunoSEQ multiplex PCR assay. TCRdb took over this immuneACCESS table, retaining in-frame rearrangements with V and J assigned. Such tables are incomplete; in checked studies, under half of the missing clones stem from an unresolved V gene, and the remainder is unexplained. A total of around 25,000 clones appear in this sample, roughly 80% of them only once. The ten most abundant clones make up approximately 2.8% of the sample. This specimen's time point label, per the study, means: cycle 4 day 1 (C4D1), after 5 to 7 weeks of nivolumab. Relapse after autologous stem cell transplantation had occurred in all trial patients, and cohorts A, B and C were distinguished by prior brentuximab vedotin exposure. Using a Miltenyi CD4+ T cell isolation kit, CD4+ T cells were purified from thawed PBMCs through magnetic negative selection.

The sequencing here drew on CD4+ T cells from blood, taken before the fourth cycle of nivolumab. The source of these receptors is a human donor with classical Hodgkin lymphoma.

This clone showed up just once. CDR3 bases: TGTGCCAGCAGCCGCCCGTCGGGTTCCGGAAAACTGTTTTTT. This translates into CASSRPSGSGKLFF. This rearrangement joins TRBV7-2 to TRBJ1-4; D is undetermined. Germline V lookup: CDR1 SGHTA, CDR2 FQGNSA. Trimming removed 5 bases from V and 10 bases from J, with 17 bases in between. The CDR3 spans 14 residues. Supplemented by reference TRBV7-2 and TRBJ1-4, the full variable domain reads GAGVSQSPSNKVTEKGKDVELRCDPISGHTALYWYRQSLGQGLEFLIYFQGNSAPDKSGLPSDRFSAERTGGSVSTLTIQRTQQEDSAVYLCASSRPSGSGKLFFGSGTQLSVL.

This clone was picked up one time. The rearrangement uses TRBV9 and TRBJ1-1, with D tentatively TRBD1 (5 bases). Trimming left V 3 bases short and J 4 bases short, with 16 bases between. CDR1 is SGDLS, CDR2 YYNGEE, per germline. The CDR3 is made up of 15 amino acids. CDR3 amino acids: CASSAQVTGGTEAFF. CDR3 nucleotide sequence: TGTGCCAGCAGCGCCCAGGTGACTGGGGGCACTGAAGCTTTCTTT.

The CDR3 region is CASSPYSGGEQYF. CDR3 DNA sequence: TGTGCCAGCAGTCCGTATAGCGGGGGTGAGCAGTACTTC. The V call is TRBV28, the J call TRBJ2-7; 9 bases are shared with TRBD2. The CDR3 is 13 residues long. Trimming cost V 5 bases and J 7 bases; bases outside gene matches: 6. CDR1 is MDHEN, CDR2 SYDVKM, per germline.

The chain is built from TRBV6-1 and TRBJ1-3; TRBD1 matches 10 bases. The J segment lost 3 bases and the V segment lost 6 bases, leaving 5 bases of the junction unmatched. The germline V gene encodes CDR1 MNHNS and CDR2 SASEGT. CDR3 size: 15 residues. In DNA, the CDR3 is TGTGCCAGCAGCCGACAGGGGGCGGGTGGAAACACCATATATTTT. Its protein product is CASSRQGAGGNTIYF.

This sequence joins TRBV30 and TRBJ1-4; a weak D match, TRBD1 (6 bases). The CDR3 extends over 11 amino acids. Germline assignment: CDR1 GTSNPN and CDR2 SVGIG (reference sequence). V was trimmed by 5 bases and J by 8 bases, leaving 9 bases between them. CDR3 nucleotides: TGTGCCTGGGGACAGCTCGAAAAACTGTTTTTT. Amino acid sequence: CAWGQLEKLFF.

The chain is built from TRBV2 and TRBJ2-7, with a weak D call TRBD2 (6 bases). The CDR3 sequence is 12 residues long. Per germline, CDR1 SNHLY and CDR2 FYNNEI. Trimming stripped 8 bases from V and 3 bases from J, with 11 bases between. CDR3 amino acids: CASGRDFYEQYF. The CDR3 DNA sequence: TGTGCCAGCGGCAGGGACTTCTACGAGCAGTACTTC.

The chain links TRBV28 to TRBJ1-4, with D perhaps matching TRBD1 (6 bases). Trimming pared 5 bases from V and 5 bases from J, leaving 12 bases between. In germline, CDR1 is MDHEN, CDR2 SYDVKM. The CDR3 has 14 residues. CDR3 sequence (DNA): TGTGCCAGCAGTAGGGGGGATGCCAATGAAAAACTGTTTTTT. Amino acids: CASSRGDANEKLFF.

The rearrangement uses TRBV29-1 and TRBJ2-2, with D tentatively TRBD1 (5 bases). Germline assignment: CDR1 SQVTM and CDR2 ANQGSEA. This CDR3 spans 13 amino acids. V dropped 4 bases and J dropped 8 bases, with 14 bases sitting between them. The CDR3 coding sequence is TGCAGCGTTGCACAACAGGTGAAAGGGGAGCTGTTTTTT. Protein: CSVAQQVKGELFF.

The gene calls are TRBV5-4 and TRBJ2-5; TRBD2 aligns across 12 bases. Germline V CDR1 and CDR2: SGHNT, YYREEE (reference sequence). The CDR3 consists of 16 residues. Trimming cost V 1 base and J 2 bases; bases outside gene matches: 3. The CDR3 sequence: CASSLSLAGGQETQYF. DNA of the CDR3: TGTGCCAGCAGCTTGTCGCTAGCGGGGGGGCAAGAGACCCAGTACTTC.

This chain uses TRBV28 with TRBJ2-7, with TRBD1 matching 9 bases. Germline CDR1 and CDR2: MDHEN and SYDVKM. Unmatched junction bases numbered 9, after V lost 5 bases and J lost 4 bases. CDR3 length equals 15 residues. The CDR3 nucleotides read TGTGCCAGCAGTGCTCCCGGGACAGGGCTATACGAGCAGTACTTC. As protein: CASSAPGTGLYEQYF.

The chain recombines TRBV18 with TRBJ2-1, with 9 bases fitting TRBD1. The V gene end was trimmed by 0 bases and the J gene end by 3 bases; junction bases not matched to a gene: 6. CDR1 is KGHSH and CDR2 is LQKENI in the germline V gene. This CDR3 is 17 amino acids long. The CDR3 loop is CASSPPDGTGIYNEQFF. CDR3 sequence (DNA): TGTGCCAGCTCACCACCTGACGGGACAGGGATCTACAATGAGCAGTTCTTC. The full variable domain, its missing parts supplied by reference TRBV18 and TRBJ2-1, is NAGVMQNPRHLVRRRGQEARLRCSPMKGHSHVYWYRQLPEEGLKFMVYLQKENIIDESGMPKERFSAEFPKEGPSILRIQQVVRGDSAAYFCASSPPDGTGIYNEQFFGPGTRLTVL.

The chain joins TRBV7-2 to TRBJ2-2; tentatively, D is TRBD2 (6 bases). The CDR3 has 15 amino acids. The germline V and J ends were trimmed by 3 bases and 3 bases, with 11 bases remaining between them. Germline CDR1 SGHTA, CDR2 FQGNSA. The CDR3 reads CASSLRGSDTGELFF. The CDR3 nucleotides are TGTGCCAGCAGCTTGCGGGGCAGTGACACCGGGGAGCTGTTTTTT.

This chain uses TRBV14 with TRBJ1-5, with a possible D match to TRBD1 (6 bases). V dropped 4 bases and J dropped 7 bases, with 11 bases sitting between them. Per the germline V gene, CDR1 is SGHDN and CDR2 is FVKESK. CDR3 length: 13 amino acids. The DNA of the CDR3 is TGTGCCAGCAGCCTTACAGGGAGCCAGCCCCAGCATTTT. This gives the protein CASSLTGSQPQHF.

The chain has TRBV7-2 and TRBJ1-2; 8 bases match TRBD1. The trim removed 2 bases at V and 5 bases at J, leaving 7 bases unmatched. Germline V gene sequence: CDR1 SGHTA, CDR2 FQGNSA. CDR3 size: 15 residues. CDR3 nucleotides: TGTGCCAGCAGCTTAAGGAGCAGGGGGCTTTATGGCTACACCTTC. It yields the protein CASSLRSRGLYGYTF.

This chain uses TRBV6-1 with TRBJ1-2; tentative D call: TRBD1 (5 bases). Trimming left V 8 bases short and J 4 bases short, with 17 bases between. The germline V gene encodes CDR1 MNHNS and CDR2 SASEGT. CDR3 length: 14 amino acids. The CDR3 nucleotides read TGTGCCAGCTATTTAACGCAGGGAACCTATGGCTACACCTTC. This encodes CASYLTQGTYGYTF.

This chain connects TRBV30 to TRBJ1-5, with D hard to call. Per germline, CDR1 GTSNPN and CDR2 SVGIG (reference sequence). The CDR3 is 15 residues long. The V end was cut by 0 bases, the J end by 3 bases, with 12 bases between. This CDR3 is CAWSVIGDFNQPQHF. The DNA of the CDR3 is TGTGCCTGGAGTGTCATCGGGGATTTCAATCAGCCCCAGCATTTT.

The chain uses TRBV5-1 and TRBJ1-2, with D unresolved. The CDR3 covers 13 residues. The V and J ends lost 0 bases and 5 bases respectively, with 8 bases between them. Germline V lookup: CDR1 SGHRS, CDR2 YFSETQ. The CDR3 loop reads CASSLAGEYGYTF. DNA of the CDR3: TGCGCCAGCAGCTTGGCGGGAGAGTATGGCTACACCTTC.

The chain links TRBV7-9 to TRBJ1-1, with a weak D call TRBD1 (6 bases). Germline V gene sequence: CDR1 SEHNR, CDR2 FQNEAQ (reference sequence). V was clipped by 6 bases and J by 3 bases, with 14 bases between them. This CDR3 is built from 14 residues. The CDR3 is CASSRGEWDTEAFF. CDR3 DNA: TGTGCCAGCAGTAGGGGGGAATGGGACACTGAAGCTTTCTTT.

The chain links TRBV9 to TRBJ1-1; D ambiguous. The germline V gene has CDR1 SGDLS and CDR2 YYNGEE. With 3 bases removed from V and 8 bases from J, the gap between germline ends came to 17 bases. The CDR3 has 14 amino acids. The chain's CDR3 is CASSGGIGGREAFF. CDR3 bases: TGTGCCAGCAGCGGAGGGATCGGCGGGCGGGAAGCTTTCTTT.

The genes are TRBV18 and TRBJ1-1, with D possibly matching TRBD1 (5 bases). The CDR3 length is 14 residues. CDR1 and CDR2 from the germline V gene are KGHSH and LQKENI. The V gene lost 0 bases and the J gene lost 5 bases, with 10 bases spanning the gap. CDR3 bases: TGTGCCAGCTCACCACCGGGGCAATCTACTGAAGCTTTCTTT. This codes for CASSPPGQSTEAFF. The variable domain in full, with the rest retrieved from reference TRBV18 and TRBJ1-1, is NAGVMQNPRHLVRRRGQEARLRCSPMKGHSHVYWYRQLPEEGLKFMVYLQKENIIDESGMPKERFSAEFPKEGPSILRIQQVVRGDSAAYFCASSPPGQSTEAFFGQGTRLTVV.

In this sample, this clone turned up a few times. The V call is TRBV19, the J call TRBJ2-6; D may be TRBD1 (5 bases). CDR3 length equals 14 residues. V was cut by 7 bases and J by 2 bases, with 9 bases left in between. Germline V gives CDR1 LNHDA, CDR2 SQIVND (reference sequence). CDR3 nucleotides: TGTGCCAGTACAAGGGGCGCTGGGGCCAACGTCCTGACTTTC. Amino acids: CASTRGAGANVLTF.